The 14 T cell receptor beta chains in this list originate from one sample, sequenced in a study of blood T cell repertoires in COVID-19. TCRdb's table, derived via immunoSEQ multiplex PCR, lists solely in-frame clones and lacks some. The table lists under 300,000 clones, more than 75% of them singletons. Sequencing was carried out using peripheral blood. The receptors stem from a man aged 80 or over with acute or convalescent COVID-19.

This chain uses TRBV7-3 with TRBJ2-7; 7 nucleotides agree with TRBD2. V gave up 1 base and J gave up 2 bases; unmatched junction bases: 5. The CDR3 is made up of 15 amino acids. Germline CDR1 SGHTA, CDR2 FQGTGA. In nucleotides, the CDR3 is TGTGCCAGCAGCTTAAACTCGGGGGGACCCTACGAGCAGTACTTC. Protein sequence: CASSLNSGGPYEQYF.

The V and J genes are TRBV5-6 and TRBJ1-6; possible D gene TRBD1, 5 bases. Germline values: CDR1 SGHDT, CDR2 YYEEEE. Deletions cut 4 bases from V and 6 bases from J, with 17 bases between. The CDR3 has 16 amino acids. The CDR3 bases are TGTGCCAGCAGCCATTTGGGGACGGGAGTTAATTCACCCCTCCACTTT. Protein: CASSHLGTGVNSPLHF.

A note on this clone: One end of the junction varies from germline; a read error may be responsible. The CDR3 region has the DNA TGCGCCAGCAGCATTGGACTAGCGGGACGGCGCACCAGCTCCTACAATGGGCAGTTCTTC. Its protein product is CASSIGLAGRRTSSYNGQFF. This sequence joins TRBV5-1 and TRBJ2-1; the match to TRBD2 covers 12 bases. The CDR3 has 20 residues. CDR1 SGHRS and CDR2 YFSETQ come from the germline V gene.

CDR3 DNA sequence: TGTGCCAGTAGTGTCTCCGGGACAGCAGAAAAACTGTTTTTT. This sequence encodes CASSVSGTAEKLFF. This chain links TRBV19 with TRBJ1-4; 7 nucleotides agree with TRBD1. Germline CDR1 and CDR2: LNHDA and SQIVND (reference sequence). The CDR3 length is 14 residues. V shed 5 bases, J shed 8 bases, and the junction held 8 bases outside the gene matches.

V and J are TRBV6-5 and TRBJ1-6; tentatively, D is TRBD1 (5 bases). From germline, CDR1 is MNHEY and CDR2 SVGAGI. The V end lost 7 bases, the J end lost 11 bases, and 18 bases lay between the germline ends. The CDR3 is 14 residues long. Here the CDR3 DNA reads TGTGCCAGCAACCCGAGGGGACTTCGTGCACCCCTCCACTTT. It encodes CASNPRGLRAPLHF.

The rearrangement links TRBV13 to TRBJ2-7; 7 nucleotides match TRBD1. CDR3 size: 13 residues. After removal of 5 bases from V and 2 bases from J, the junction contained 3 bases not matched to a gene. The germline gives CDR1 PRHDT, CDR2 FYEKMQ (reference sequence). The CDR3 region is CASSRQGTYEQYF. The DNA for the CDR3 is TGTGCCAGCAGCCGACAGGGAACCTACGAGCAGTACTTC.

This chain uses TRBV19 with TRBJ2-1; perhaps TRBD2 as D (5 bases). This CDR3 has 15 amino acids. V was clipped by 6 bases and J by 9 bases, with 21 bases between them. The V gene's germline CDR1 is LNHDA and CDR2 SQIVND (reference sequence). CDR3 nucleotides: TGTGCCAGTAGCTCCACCGGGAACCGCTTTGGTGAGCAGTTCTTC. Amino acids: CASSSTGNRFGEQFF.

In nucleotides, the CDR3 is TGTGCCAGCAGTTTTGACACGAACACTGAAGCTTTCTTT. Translating gives CASSFDTNTEAFF. The genes are TRBV12-3 or TRBV12-4 and TRBJ1-1; no clear D. With 3 bases removed from V and 1 base from J, the gap between germline ends came to 6 bases. This CDR3 contains 13 residues.

The rearrangement links TRBV10-3 to TRBJ2-7; D is uncertain. The germline V and J ends were trimmed by 3 bases and 3 bases, with 12 bases remaining between them. CDR1 is ENHRY, CDR2 SYGVKD, per germline. The CDR3 has 14 amino acids. The CDR3 loop is CAISDLGGIYEQYF. In DNA form, the CDR3 reads TGTGCCATCAGTGATCTCGGCGGAATCTACGAGCAGTACTTC.

This rearrangement joins TRBV7-9 to TRBJ2-2; 9 bases fit TRBD2. Per germline, CDR1 SEHNR and CDR2 FQNEAQ (reference sequence). CDR3 length: 17 amino acids. The V segment lost 5 bases and the J segment 0 bases; nucleotides outside the gene matches: 7. The CDR3 bases are TGTGCCAGCAGCCCGCTAGCGGGGAGAGCGAACACCGGGGAGCTGTTTTTT. Protein sequence: CASSPLAGRANTGELFF.

V usage is TRBV5-1 and J usage is TRBJ1-4; D call uncertain. CDR3 length: 14 residues. Per germline, CDR1 SGHRS and CDR2 YFSETQ. Trimming took 6 bases from V and 8 from J, leaving 17 bases between them. CDR3 region: CASNDGRAEEKLFF. The CDR3 nucleotides are TGCGCCAGCAATGACGGGCGGGCGGAAGAAAAACTGTTTTTT. Looking up the rest from reference TRBV5-1 and TRBJ1-4 gives the full variable domain: KAGVTQTPRYLIKTRGQQVTLSCSPISGHRSVSWYQQTPGQGLQFLFEYFSETQRNKGNFPGRFSGRQFSNSRSEMNVSTLELGDSALYLCASNDGRAEEKLFFGSGTQLSVL.

This chain links TRBV29-1 with TRBJ1-1, with a possible D match to TRBD1 (5 bases). The CDR3 is 14 residues long. The germline gives CDR1 SQVTM, CDR2 ANQGSEA. V was clipped by 5 bases and J by 1 base, with 14 bases between them. The CDR3 region is CSVLAGTANTEAFF. The CDR3 bases are TGCAGCGTTCTCGCGGGGACCGCGAACACTGAAGCTTTCTTT.

The chain carries TRBV19 and TRBJ1-5, with TRBD1 as a possible D gene (5 bases). The V end was cut by 6 bases, the J end by 0 bases, with 12 bases between. This CDR3 has 15 residues. In germline, CDR1 is LNHDA, CDR2 SQIVND (reference sequence). Here the CDR3 DNA reads TGTGCCAGTAGAATACAGGCGATTAGCAATCAGCCCCAGCATTTT. Translated, it gives CASRIQAISNQPQHF.

J is TRBJ1-6 and V is TRBV7-8; 7 nucleotides match TRBD1. Per the germline V gene, CDR1 is SGHVS and CDR2 is FQNEAQ. V lost 5 bases, J lost 4 bases, and 8 bases stayed unmatched. CDR3 length: 16 residues. The CDR3 bases are TGTGCCAGCAGCCACGACAGGGTTTCGTATAATTCACCCCTCCACTTT. Translated: CASSHDRVSYNSPLHF. The full variable domain, with the rest looked up from reference TRBV7-8 and TRBJ1-6, is GAGVSQSPRYKVAKRGQDVALRCDPISGHVSLFWYQQALGQGPEFLTYFQNEAQLDKSGLPSDRFFAERPEGSVSTLKIQRTQQEDSAVYLCASSHDRVSYNSPLHFGNGTRLTVT.